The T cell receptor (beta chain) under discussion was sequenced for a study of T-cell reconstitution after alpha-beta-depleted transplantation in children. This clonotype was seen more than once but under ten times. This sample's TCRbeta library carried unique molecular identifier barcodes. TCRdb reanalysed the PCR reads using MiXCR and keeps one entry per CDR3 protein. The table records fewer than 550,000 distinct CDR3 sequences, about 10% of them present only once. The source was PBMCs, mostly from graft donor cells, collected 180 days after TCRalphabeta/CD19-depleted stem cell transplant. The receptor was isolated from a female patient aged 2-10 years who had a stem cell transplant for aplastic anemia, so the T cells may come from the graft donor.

DNA of the CDR3: TGTGCCAGCAGCGTAGCATGGGAATACAATGAGCAGTTCTTC. Residues: CASSVAWEYNEQFF. The chain recombines TRBV9 with TRBJ2-1; D unclear. Trimming shortened V by 0 bases and J by 4 bases, and 8 bases separated the two germline ends. The germline CDR1 and CDR2 sequences are SGDLS and YYNGEE. The CDR3 sequence is 14 residues long.